The 9 T cell receptor beta chains listed next were all sequenced from one sample in a study of blood T cell repertoires in COVID-19. Produced via immunoSEQ multiplex PCR; TCRdb's table is partial and in-frame only. The sample comprises a few hundred thousand clones, 65% to 90% of which are singletons, and roughly 4.2% rests with the top ten. Specimen: PBMCs or T cells enriched from blood (not recorded which). The receptor source for this set is a woman aged 40 to 55 with acute COVID-19.

The chain recombines TRBV3-1 (or the pseudogene TRBV3-2) with TRBJ2-7; maybe TRBD1 (5 bases). The CDR3 totals 12 residues. Trimming cost V 3 bases and J 2 bases, with 5 bases left between them. Per the germline V gene, CDR1 is LGHDT and CDR2 is YNNKEL (reference sequence). The CDR3, as DNA: TGTGCCAGCAGCCAGGGGCCCTACGAGCAGTACTTC. Translated: CASSQGPYEQYF.

This clone was picked up a small number of times. The rearrangement joins TRBV11-2 to TRBJ2-3; TRBD2 is a possible D gene (6 bases). The germline CDR1 and CDR2 sequences are SGHAT and FQNNGV. The CDR3 length is 15 residues. Trimming took off 5 bases at V and 1 base at J, with 13 bases between the two ends. The CDR3 coding sequence is TGTGCCAGCAGCCCCAGCGGGTGGGGCACAGATACGCAGTATTTT. Its protein product is CASSPSGWGTDTQYF.

A few counts support this clone. The V call is TRBV9, the J call TRBJ1-3; no definite D call. V was pared by 4 bases and J by 1 base, with 9 bases between. The CDR3 has 14 residues. The germline gives CDR1 SGDLS, CDR2 YYNGEE. CDR3 sequence reads: CASSPPGSGNTIYF. For the CDR3, the DNA is TGTGCCAGCAGCCCCCCCGGGTCTGGAAACACCATATATTTT.

The chain carries TRBV9 and TRBJ1-6; no firm D call. Trimming stripped 4 bases from V and 0 bases from J, with 14 bases between. CDR3 length: 17 amino acids. The germline V gene encodes CDR1 SGDLS and CDR2 YYNGEE. The CDR3 loop reads CASSPSMGSSYNSPLHF. For the CDR3, the DNA is TGTGCCAGCAGCCCCAGTATGGGGAGCTCCTATAATTCACCCCTCCACTTT.

Here the CDR3 DNA reads TGTGCCAGTAGGTTGGACGGCACAGGTGGTGAAAAACTGTTTTTT. Amino acid sequence: CASRLDGTGGEKLFF. The chain couples TRBV19 to TRBJ1-4; a possible D gene is TRBD1 (5 bases). The germline V gene has CDR1 LNHDA and CDR2 SQIVND (reference sequence). V gave up 6 bases and J gave up 7 bases, with 18 bases separating them. The CDR3 consists of 15 residues.

The CDR3 nucleotides are TGTGCCAGCAGCCTGAGTTCCGGGACAGGGGGAGACAATGAGCAGTTCTTC. Translated, it gives CASSLSSGTGGDNEQFF. The J gene is TRBJ2-1, the V gene TRBV3-1 (or the pseudogene TRBV3-2); 11 bases map to TRBD1. The CDR3 is 17 amino acids. V was pared by 4 bases and J by 5 bases, with 10 bases of the junction left unmatched. The germline V gene encodes CDR1 LGHDT and CDR2 YNNKEL (reference sequence).

This sequence joins TRBV11-3 and TRBJ2-3, with 7 bases identical to TRBD2. Trimming removed 6 bases from V and 2 bases from J; junction bases left unmatched: 8. Germline V gives CDR1 SGHNT, CDR2 YENEEA. This CDR3 spans 15 amino acids. The CDR3 sequence is CASSPSTSVTDTQYF. CDR3 DNA sequence: TGTGCCAGCAGTCCGTCCACTAGCGTCACAGATACGCAGTATTTT.

This clone was seen a few times. The J gene is TRBJ1-5, the V gene TRBV19; 7 nucleotides agree with TRBD1. V dropped 5 bases and J dropped 5; count of bases not matched to a gene: 6. This CDR3 has 14 residues. Germline lookup yields CDR1 LNHDA and CDR2 SQIVND (reference sequence). The CDR3 reads CASSGDSSYQPQHF. The DNA for the CDR3 is TGTGCCAGTAGTGGGGACAGTTCGTATCAGCCCCAGCATTTT.

This chain connects TRBV7-2 to TRBJ1-5; tentatively, D is TRBD1 (5 bases). Looked up from germline, CDR1 is SGHTA and CDR2 is FQGNSA. The CDR3 extends over 14 amino acids. V was cut by 2 bases and J by 6 bases, with 11 bases left in between. The CDR3 region is CASSLQPTGQPQHF. As DNA, the CDR3 is TGTGCCAGCAGCTTACAACCTACAGGTCAGCCCCAGCATTTT.